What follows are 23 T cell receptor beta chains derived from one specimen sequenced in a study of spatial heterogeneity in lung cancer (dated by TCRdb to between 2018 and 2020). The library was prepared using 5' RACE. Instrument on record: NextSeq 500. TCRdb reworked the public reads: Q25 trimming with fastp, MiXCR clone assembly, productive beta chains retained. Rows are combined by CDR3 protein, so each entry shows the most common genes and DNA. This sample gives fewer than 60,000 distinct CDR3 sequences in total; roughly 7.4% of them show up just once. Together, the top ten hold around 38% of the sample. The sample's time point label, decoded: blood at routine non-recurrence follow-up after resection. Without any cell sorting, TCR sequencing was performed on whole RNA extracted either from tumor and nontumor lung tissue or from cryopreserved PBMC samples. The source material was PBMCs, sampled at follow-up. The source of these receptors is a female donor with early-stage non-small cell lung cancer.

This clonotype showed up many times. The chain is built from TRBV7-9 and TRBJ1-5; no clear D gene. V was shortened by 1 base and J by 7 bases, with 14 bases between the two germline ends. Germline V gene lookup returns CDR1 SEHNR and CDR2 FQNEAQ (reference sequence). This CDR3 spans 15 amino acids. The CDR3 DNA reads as TGTGCCAGCAGCTTAGGGGCCCTAGCGGGCCAGCCCCAGCATTTT. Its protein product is CASSLGALAGQPQHF.

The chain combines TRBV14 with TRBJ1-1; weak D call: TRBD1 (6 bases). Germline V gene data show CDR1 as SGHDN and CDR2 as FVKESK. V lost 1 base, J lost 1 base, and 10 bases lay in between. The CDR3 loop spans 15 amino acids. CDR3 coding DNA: TGTGCCAGCAGCCAAGCTCAGGGGAGGAACACTGAAGCTTTCTTT. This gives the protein CASSQAQGRNTEAFF.

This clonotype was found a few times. In DNA form, the CDR3 reads TGTGCCAGCAGCTTAGTGCCCCCCGGGACCGTGAGCTCCTACGAGCAGTACTTC. This codes for CASSLVPPGTVSSYEQYF. The rearrangement uses TRBV7-2 and TRBJ2-7, with D perhaps TRBD1 or TRBD2 (5 bases each). Trimming pared 1 base from V and 0 bases from J, leaving 19 bases between. The CDR3 extends over 18 amino acids. The V gene's germline CDR1 is SGHTA and CDR2 FQGNSA.

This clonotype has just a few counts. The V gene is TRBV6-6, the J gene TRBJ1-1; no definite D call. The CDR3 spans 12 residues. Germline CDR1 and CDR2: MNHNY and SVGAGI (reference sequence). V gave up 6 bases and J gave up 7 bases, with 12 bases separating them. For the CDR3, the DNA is TGTGCCAGCAGAATTGGGCGGGTTGAAGCTTTCTTT. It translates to CASRIGRVEAFF.

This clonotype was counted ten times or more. The CDR3 loop reads CAWSVRNSRGDSPLHF. For the CDR3, the DNA is TGTGCCTGGAGTGTACGGAATTCTAGGGGAGATTCACCCCTCCACTTT. The rearrangement links TRBV30 to TRBJ1-6; tentative D call: TRBD1 (5 bases). Germline loops: CDR1 GTSNPN, CDR2 SVGIG (reference sequence). The V and J ends lost 0 bases and 8 bases respectively, with 17 bases between them. There are 16 residues in the CDR3.

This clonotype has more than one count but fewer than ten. The CDR3 loop is CSASSTSGNGELFF. CDR3 sequence (DNA): TGCAGTGCTAGTTCGACTAGCGGTAACGGGGAGCTGTTTTTT. J is TRBJ2-2 and V is TRBV20-1; 9 bases are a match to TRBD2. The CDR3 contains 14 residues. The germline V gene has CDR1 DFQATT and CDR2 SNEGSKA (reference sequence). V lost 3 bases, J lost 7 bases, and 6 bases stayed unmatched.

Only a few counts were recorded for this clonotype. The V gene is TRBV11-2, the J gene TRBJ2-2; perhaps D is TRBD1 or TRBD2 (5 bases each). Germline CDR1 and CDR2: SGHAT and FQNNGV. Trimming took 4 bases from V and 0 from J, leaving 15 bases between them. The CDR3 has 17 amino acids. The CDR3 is CASSSSFRGANTGELFF. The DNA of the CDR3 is TGTGCCAGCAGCTCCTCCTTTCGGGGCGCGAACACCGGGGAGCTGTTTTTT.

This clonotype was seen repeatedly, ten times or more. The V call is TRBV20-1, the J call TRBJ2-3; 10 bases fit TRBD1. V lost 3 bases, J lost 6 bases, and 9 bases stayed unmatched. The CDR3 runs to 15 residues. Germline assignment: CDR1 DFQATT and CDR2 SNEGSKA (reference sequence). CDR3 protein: CSARTGQGRGDTQYF. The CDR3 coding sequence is TGCAGTGCTAGGACGGGACAGGGGAGAGGCGATACGCAGTATTTT.

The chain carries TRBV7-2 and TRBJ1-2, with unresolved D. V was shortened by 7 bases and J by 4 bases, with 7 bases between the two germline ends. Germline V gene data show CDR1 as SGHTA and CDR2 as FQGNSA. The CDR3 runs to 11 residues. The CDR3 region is CASNRGYGYTF. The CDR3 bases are TGTGCCAGCAATCGGGGCTATGGCTACACCTTC. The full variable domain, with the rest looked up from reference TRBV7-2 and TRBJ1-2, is GAGVSQSPSNKVTEKGKDVELRCDPISGHTALYWYRQSLGQGLEFLIYFQGNSAPDKSGLPSDRFSAERTGGSVSTLTIQRTQQEDSAVYLCASNRGYGYTFGSGTRLTVV.

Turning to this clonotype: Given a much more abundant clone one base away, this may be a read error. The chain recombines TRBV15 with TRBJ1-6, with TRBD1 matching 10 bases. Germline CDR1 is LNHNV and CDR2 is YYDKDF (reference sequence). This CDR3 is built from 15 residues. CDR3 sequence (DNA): TGTGCCACCAGCAGATCGGGACAGGGGAATTCATCCCTCCACTTT. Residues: CATSRSGQGNSSLHF.

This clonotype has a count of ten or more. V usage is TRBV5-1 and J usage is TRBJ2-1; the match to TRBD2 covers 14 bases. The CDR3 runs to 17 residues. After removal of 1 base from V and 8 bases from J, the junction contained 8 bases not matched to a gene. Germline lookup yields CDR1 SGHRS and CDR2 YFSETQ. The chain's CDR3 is CASSLPQTSGGADEQFF. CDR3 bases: TGCGCCAGCAGCTTGCCCCAGACTAGCGGGGGGGCTGATGAGCAGTTCTTC.

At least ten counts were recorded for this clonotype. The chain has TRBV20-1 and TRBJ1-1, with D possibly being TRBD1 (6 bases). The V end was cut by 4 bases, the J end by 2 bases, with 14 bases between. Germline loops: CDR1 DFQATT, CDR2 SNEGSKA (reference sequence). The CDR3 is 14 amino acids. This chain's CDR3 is CSAIQDSQNTEAFF. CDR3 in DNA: TGCAGTGCTATCCAGGACAGTCAAAACACTGAAGCTTTCTTT.

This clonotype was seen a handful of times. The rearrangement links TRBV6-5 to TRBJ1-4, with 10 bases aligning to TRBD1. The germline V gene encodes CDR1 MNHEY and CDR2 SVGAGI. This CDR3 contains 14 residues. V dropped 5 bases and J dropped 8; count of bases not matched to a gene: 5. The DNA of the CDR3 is TGTGCCAGCAGTAGGGACAGGGGAAGGGAAAAACTGTTTTTT. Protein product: CASSRDRGREKLFF.

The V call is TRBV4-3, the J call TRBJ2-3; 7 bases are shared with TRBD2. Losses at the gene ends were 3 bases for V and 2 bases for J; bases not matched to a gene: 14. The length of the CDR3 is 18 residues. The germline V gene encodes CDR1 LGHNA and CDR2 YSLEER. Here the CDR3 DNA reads TGCGCCAGCAGCCAGACAACGTTTTCGGGACTACTCACAGATACGCAGTATTTT. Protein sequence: CASSQTTFSGLLTDTQYF.

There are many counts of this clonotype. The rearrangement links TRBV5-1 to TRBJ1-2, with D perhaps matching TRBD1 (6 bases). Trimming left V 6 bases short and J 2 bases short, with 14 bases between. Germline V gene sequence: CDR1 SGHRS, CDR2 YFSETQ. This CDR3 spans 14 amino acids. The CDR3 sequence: CASTPLGQNYGYTF. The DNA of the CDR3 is TGCGCCAGCACCCCCCTCGGACAGAACTATGGCTACACCTTC.

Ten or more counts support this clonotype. CDR3 in DNA: TGTGCCAGCAGCCCCGGACTAGCGGGGGGCCCATTAAAATACAATGAGCAGTTCTTC. Protein product: CASSPGLAGGPLKYNEQFF. This sequence joins TRBV25-1 and TRBJ2-1, with 14 bases identical to TRBD2. CDR1 MGHDK and CDR2 SYGVNS come from the germline V gene. This CDR3 comprises 19 residues. V lost 6 bases to trimming and J lost 4 bases; unmatched junction nucleotides: 14.

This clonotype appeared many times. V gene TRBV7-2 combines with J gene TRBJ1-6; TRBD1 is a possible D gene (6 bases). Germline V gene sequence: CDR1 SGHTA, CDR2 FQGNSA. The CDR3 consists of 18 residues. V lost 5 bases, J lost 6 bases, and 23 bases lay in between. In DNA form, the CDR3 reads TGTGCCAGCAGCCCAAATTCCGGGACACAAGACATTAATTCACCCCTCCACTTT. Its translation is CASSPNSGTQDINSPLHF. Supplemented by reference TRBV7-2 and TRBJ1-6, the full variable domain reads GAGVSQSPSNKVTEKGKDVELRCDPISGHTALYWYRQSLGQGLEFLIYFQGNSAPDKSGLPSDRFSAERTGGSVSTLTIQRTQQEDSAVYLCASSPNSGTQDINSPLHFGNGTRLTVT.

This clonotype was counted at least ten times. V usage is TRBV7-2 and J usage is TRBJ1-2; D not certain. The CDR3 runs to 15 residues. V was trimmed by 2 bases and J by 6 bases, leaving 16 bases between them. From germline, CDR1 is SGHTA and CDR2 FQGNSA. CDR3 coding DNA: TGTGCCAGCAGCTTAAAGAGGGTGGGCTCGGATGGCTACACCTTC. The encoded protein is CASSLKRVGSDGYTF.

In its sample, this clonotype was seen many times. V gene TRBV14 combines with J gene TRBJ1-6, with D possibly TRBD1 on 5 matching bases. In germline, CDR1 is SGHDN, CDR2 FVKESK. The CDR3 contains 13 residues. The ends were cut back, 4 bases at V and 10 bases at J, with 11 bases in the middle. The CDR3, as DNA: TGTGCCAGCAGCCTGGGGCTCCACTCACCCCTCCACTTT. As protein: CASSLGLHSPLHF. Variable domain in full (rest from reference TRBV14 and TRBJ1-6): EAGVTQFPSHSVIEKGQTVTLRCDPISGHDNLYWYRRVMGKEIKFLLHFVKESKQDESGMPNNRFLAERTGGTYSTLKVQPAELEDSGVYFCASSLGLHSPLHFGNGTRLTVT.

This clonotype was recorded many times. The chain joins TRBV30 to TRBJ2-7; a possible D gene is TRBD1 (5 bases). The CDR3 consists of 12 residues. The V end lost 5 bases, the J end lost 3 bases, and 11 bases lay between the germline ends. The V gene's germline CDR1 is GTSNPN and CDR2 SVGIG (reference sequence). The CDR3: CAWAYQGYEQYF. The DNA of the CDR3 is TGTGCCTGGGCATATCAGGGCTACGAGCAGTACTTC.

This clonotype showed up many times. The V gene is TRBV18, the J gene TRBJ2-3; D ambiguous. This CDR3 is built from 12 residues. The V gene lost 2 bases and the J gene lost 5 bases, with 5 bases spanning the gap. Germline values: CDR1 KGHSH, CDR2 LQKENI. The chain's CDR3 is CASSPREDTQYF. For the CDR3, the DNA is TGTGCCAGCTCACCAAGGGAAGATACGCAGTATTTT. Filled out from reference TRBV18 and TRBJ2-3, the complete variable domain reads NAGVMQNPRHLVRRRGQEARLRCSPMKGHSHVYWYRQLPEEGLKFMVYLQKENIIDESGMPKERFSAEFPKEGPSILRIQQVVRGDSAAYFCASSPREDTQYFGPGTRLTVL.

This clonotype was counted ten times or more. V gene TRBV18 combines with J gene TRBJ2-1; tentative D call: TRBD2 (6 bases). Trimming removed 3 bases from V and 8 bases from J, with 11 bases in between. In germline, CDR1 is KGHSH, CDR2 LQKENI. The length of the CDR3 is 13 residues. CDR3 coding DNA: TGTGCCAGCTCACCGAGACTAGAAGATGAGCAGTTCTTC. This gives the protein CASSPRLEDEQFF.

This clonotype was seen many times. CDR3 sequence (DNA): TGTGCCTTACACCCCAAACCGGGACAAGAGACCCAGTACTTC. Residues: CALHPKPGQETQYF. V is TRBV5-4 and J is TRBJ2-5; maybe TRBD2 (5 bases). CDR1 and CDR2 from the germline V gene are SGHNT and YYREEE (reference sequence). The CDR3 totals 14 residues. Trimming shortened V by 10 bases and J by 2 bases, and 18 bases separated the two germline ends.